These 27 T cell receptor beta chains were all obtained from the same sample, sequenced in a study of low-dose radiotherapy and immunotherapy resistance in tumors. cDNA synthesis used a TRAV/TRBV-specific primer set for both chains. PCR amplification of the TCRs was performed with Phusion for 20 PCR cycles, and it relied on a constant-region primer together with a V-primer adapter. A single record per CDR3 protein comes from TCRdb applying MiXCR to the reads. The repertoire holds more than 10,000 distinct CDR3 sequences, more than 50% seen once, with around 7.2% in the top ten. These receptors were collected from a human donor with advanced metastatic prostate, ovarian, gallbladder or colorectal cancer (not recorded which). This table probably holds off-target reads from a library built for another chain.

The chain carries TRBV23-1 and TRBJ2-7, with 7 bases aligning to TRBD2. TRBV23-1 is flagged as an ORF with uncertain function. The CDR3 is made up of 13 amino acids. J gave up 2 bases and V 2 bases, and 0 bases lay outside the gene matches. CDR3 in amino acids: CASSQGLAYEQYF. In nucleotides, the CDR3 is TGCGCCAGCAGTCAAGGACTAGCCTACGAGCAGTACTTC.

Only a few counts were recorded for this clonotype. The chain employs TRBV7-2 and TRBJ2-3, with TRBD2 matching 8 bases. The CDR3 runs 15 residues. Germline values: CDR1 SGHTA, CDR2 FQGNSA. The V gene end was trimmed by 1 base and the J gene end by 6 bases; junction bases not matched to a gene: 6. Here the CDR3 DNA reads TGTGCCAGCAGCTTAGTAGGGACTAGACGTGATACGCAGTATTTT. Translation: CASSLVGTRRDTQYF.

This sequence joins TRBV11-3 and TRBJ2-1, with 7 bases lining up with TRBD2. CDR1 and CDR2 from the germline V gene are SGHNT and YENEEA. The junction had 2 bases not matched to a gene; V was cut back by 1 base and J by 5 bases. This CDR3 comprises 14 residues. The CDR3 nucleotides read TGTGCCAGCAGCTTAGGCGGGGGAAACAATGAGCAGTTCTTC. Protein product: CASSLGGGNNEQFF.

By sample fraction, this clonotype is medium-sized (0.01 to 0.1%). V gene TRBV27 combines with J gene TRBJ2-1; 9 bases are a match to TRBD2. Germline V gene data show CDR1 as MNHEY and CDR2 as SMNVEV (reference sequence). The CDR3 sequence is 14 residues long. J was trimmed by 1 base and V by 5 bases; bases with no gene match: 0. The CDR3 here is CASSLAGSYNEQFF. The CDR3 bases are TGTGCCAGCAGTCTAGCGGGGTCCTACAATGAGCAGTTCTTC.

V gene TRBV28 combines with J gene TRBJ2-1, with D perhaps matching TRBD1 or TRBD2 (6 bases each). Trimming pared 1 base from V and 5 bases from J, leaving 12 bases between. Germline values: CDR1 MDHEN, CDR2 SYDVKM. The length of the CDR3 is 15 residues. DNA of the CDR3: TGTGCCAGCAGTTTATTCCGGGGGCGTAACAATGAGCAGTTCTTC. Translating it yields CASSLFRGRNNEQFF.

The V gene is TRBV28, the J gene TRBJ1-1; the match to TRBD1 covers 7 bases. Germline trimming cut 4 bases from V and 4 bases from J; bases unmatched to any gene: 6. Germline V lookup: CDR1 MDHEN, CDR2 SYDVKM. This CDR3 has 14 residues. The CDR3 loop reads CASSSYRGGTEAFF. Written as DNA, the CDR3 is TGTGCCAGCAGTTCTTACAGGGGAGGCACTGAAGCTTTCTTT.

The genes are TRBV24-1 and TRBJ1-5; 9 bases fit TRBD1. The J segment lost 2 bases and the V segment lost 4 bases, leaving 2 bases of the junction unmatched. The CDR3 has 15 amino acids. Germline CDR1 reads KGHDR; CDR2 reads SFDVKD. The CDR3 loop is CATSDRTGGNQPQHF. CDR3 DNA: TGTGCCACCAGTGACCGGACAGGGGGCAATCAGCCCCAGCATTTT.

CDR3 protein: CASNPQLGKTEQYF. As DNA, the CDR3 is TGTGCCAGCAACCCTCAACTAGGCAAGACCGAGCAGTACTTC. V and J are TRBV28 and TRBJ2-7, with a possible D match to TRBD2 (5 bases). Looked up from germline, CDR1 is MDHEN and CDR2 is SYDVKM. V lost 7 bases and J 6 bases, leaving 19 bases between the germline ends. This CDR3 has 14 amino acids.

In its sample, this clonotype was seen a few times. The chain links TRBV6-2 or TRBV6-3 to TRBJ2-2; D not certain. Deletions cut 2 bases from V and 3 bases from J, with 4 bases between. Germline V gene sequence: CDR1 MNHEY, CDR2 SVGEGT. The CDR3 consists of 13 residues. The CDR3 DNA sequence: TGTGCCAGCAGTTACCGGGACACCGGGGAGCTGTTTTTT. It specifies CASSYRDTGELFF.

V is TRBV12-3 or TRBV12-4 and J is TRBJ2-7; TRBD2 might be the D (6 bases). The CDR3 spans 15 residues. The V and J ends lost 1 base and 3 bases respectively, with 13 bases between them. The CDR3 coding sequence is TGTGCCAGCAGTTTAGGAGTTGGGACTTACTACGAGCAGTACTTC. Its translation is CASSLGVGTYYEQYF.

The J gene is TRBJ2-1, the V gene TRBV11-2, with 8 bases aligning to TRBD1. The ends lost 5 bases at V and 6 bases at J; junction bases unmatched: 12. CDR1 and CDR2 (germline): SGHAT, FQNNGV. CDR3 size: 16 residues. The CDR3 DNA is TGTGCCAGCAGCCCCGCGGAAGGACAGGGTCGCAATGAGCAGTTCTTC. It specifies CASSPAEGQGRNEQFF.

This clonotype turned up a few times. V is TRBV28 and J is TRBJ2-3, with TRBD2 matching over 9 bases. This CDR3 spans 18 amino acids. Trimming at V came to 4 bases and at J to 0 bases, leaving 11 bases not matched to a gene. Germline V gene lookup returns CDR1 MDHEN and CDR2 SYDVKM. CDR3 amino acids: CASSSFWGSGGSTDTQYF. CDR3 sequence (DNA): TGTGCCAGCAGTTCCTTTTGGGGTAGCGGGGGTAGCACAGATACGCAGTATTTT.

CDR3: CASSFPNTGELFF. In DNA form, the CDR3 reads TGTGCCAGCAGTTTTCCAAACACCGGGGAGCTGTTTTTT. The chain carries TRBV28 and TRBJ2-2; D is uncertain. Trimming took 3 bases from V and 2 from J, leaving 4 bases between them. The CDR3 consists of 13 residues. Germline V gene data show CDR1 as MDHEN and CDR2 as SYDVKM. Supplemented by reference TRBV28 and TRBJ2-2, the full variable domain reads DVKVTQSSRYLVKRTGEKVFLECVQDMDHENMFWYRQDPGLGLRLIYFSYDVKMKEKGDIPEGYSVSREKKERFSLILESASTNQTSMYLCASSFPNTGELFFGEGSRLTVL.

The rearrangement links TRBV12-3 or TRBV12-4 to TRBJ2-7; no clear D. Trimming shortened V by 5 bases and J by 3 bases, and 11 bases separated the two germline ends. The CDR3 runs 13 residues. The CDR3 coding sequence is TGTGCCAGCAGTCCCGGTGCCCGCTACGAGCAGTACTTC. Protein product: CASSPGARYEQYF.

This clonotype was observed a few times. V usage is TRBV6-2 or TRBV6-3 and J usage is TRBJ2-7, with D perhaps TRBD1 or TRBD2 (5 bases each). The CDR3 sequence is 14 residues long. The V gene lost 5 bases and the J gene lost 1 base, with 12 bases spanning the gap. Germline V gives CDR1 MNHEY, CDR2 SVGEGT. CDR3 loop: CASSGWDGSYEQYF. The CDR3 coding sequence is TGTGCCAGCAGTGGTTGGGACGGTTCCTACGAGCAGTACTTC.

The chain combines TRBV6-2 or TRBV6-3 with TRBJ1-4; 11 bases are shared with TRBD1. The length of the CDR3 is 14 residues. Germline V gene sequence: CDR1 MNHEY, CDR2 SVGEGT. Germline trimming cut 5 bases from V and 7 bases from J; bases unmatched to any gene: 3. As DNA, the CDR3 is TGTGCCAGCAGTCTTGGGACAGGGGGTGAAAAACTGTTTTTT. Translation gives CASSLGTGGEKLFF.

This clonotype was counted only a few times. CDR3 in amino acids: CASSAAPGLAGGYEQFF. The CDR3 coding sequence is TGTGCCAGCAGCGCGGCTCCGGGACTAGCGGGAGGATATGAGCAGTTCTTC. The J gene is TRBJ2-1, the V gene TRBV7-9, with 15 bases lining up with TRBD2. The V gene end was trimmed by 5 bases and the J gene end by 8 bases; junction bases not matched to a gene: 10. The germline V gene has CDR1 SEHNR and CDR2 FQNEAQ (reference sequence). This CDR3 has 17 residues.

CDR3 loop: CASKEQPKNIQYF. Here the CDR3 DNA reads TGTGCCAGCAAGGAACAGCCCAAAAACATTCAGTACTTC. The chain has TRBV28 and TRBJ2-4, with unresolved D. From germline, CDR1 is MDHEN and CDR2 SYDVKM. The CDR3 contains 13 residues. Trimming left V 7 bases short and J 2 bases short, with 9 bases between.

The rearrangement uses TRBV6-6 and TRBJ1-5, with 7 bases matching TRBD1. Trimming removed 6 bases from V and 2 bases from J; junction bases left unmatched: 7. Germline loops: CDR1 MNHNY, CDR2 SVGAGI (reference sequence). The CDR3 spans 15 residues. The CDR3 nucleotides are TGTGCCAGCAGACTCGAAGACAGGGGCAATCAGCCCCAGCATTTT. Protein: CASRLEDRGNQPQHF.

The chain joins TRBV4-3 to TRBJ1-3; D gene ambiguous. CDR1 is LGHNA, CDR2 YSLEER, per germline. The CDR3 is 16 amino acids. With 0 bases removed from V and 0 bases from J, the gap between germline ends came to 9 bases. CDR3 region: CASSQDYRDSGNTIYF. CDR3 nucleotide sequence: TGCGCCAGCAGCCAAGATTACAGAGACTCTGGAAACACCATATATTTT.

V gene TRBV28 combines with J gene TRBJ2-3; D assignment may be TRBD1 or TRBD2 (5 bases each). CDR3 size: 14 residues. From germline, CDR1 is MDHEN and CDR2 SYDVKM. V gave up 4 bases and J gave up 5 bases, with 13 bases separating them. The CDR3 protein is CASSSGATRDTQYF. In nucleotides, the CDR3 is TGTGCCAGCAGTTCCGGGGCGACCAGAGATACGCAGTATTTT.

The gene calls are TRBV20-1 and TRBJ1-1; the D gene is possibly TRBD1 (5 bases). V gave up 5 bases and J gave up 3 bases, with 13 bases separating them. The CDR3 extends over 13 amino acids. Germline-derived CDR1 and CDR2 are DFQATT and SNEGSKA (reference sequence). CDR3 region: CSAPRGGYTEAFF. CDR3 bases: TGCAGTGCTCCTCGGGGGGGTTACACTGAAGCTTTCTTT.

This clonotype came up a few times. This chain connects TRBV18 to TRBJ1-5, with TRBD1 matching over 10 bases. The CDR3 is made up of 15 amino acids. V gave up 0 bases and J gave up 5 bases; unmatched junction bases: 1. The germline V gene has CDR1 KGHSH and CDR2 LQKENI. As DNA, the CDR3 is TGTGCCAGCTCACCACCCGGGACAGGGGATCAGCCCCAGCATTTT. Translation: CASSPPGTGDQPQHF.

The V call is TRBV10-3, the J call TRBJ2-7; D gene ambiguous. In germline, CDR1 is ENHRY, CDR2 SYGVKD. Trimming took off 6 bases at V and 5 bases at J, with 11 bases between the two ends. There are 12 residues in the CDR3. Here the CDR3 reads CAIREDANEQYF. The CDR3 DNA reads TGTGCCATCAGAGAGGACGCAAACGAGCAGTACTTC.

The gene calls are TRBV10-3 and TRBJ1-1; no clear D. The germline V gene encodes CDR1 ENHRY and CDR2 SYGVKD. The V end lost 6 bases, the J end lost 1 base, and 9 bases lay between the germline ends. This CDR3 comprises 13 residues. The CDR3 loop is CAIRDDWNTEAFF. The CDR3 bases are TGTGCCATCAGGGACGATTGGAACACTGAAGCTTTCTTT.

The chain uses TRBV28 and TRBJ2-1; 13 bases are shared with TRBD2. Trimming cost V 5 bases and J 3 bases; bases outside gene matches: 7. Germline V gene data show CDR1 as MDHEN and CDR2 as SYDVKM. The CDR3 contains 17 residues. This chain's CDR3 is CASSPRGLAGDYNEQFF. The CDR3 DNA sequence: TGTGCCAGCAGTCCCCGCGGACTAGCGGGAGACTACAATGAGCAGTTCTTC.

The chain is built from TRBV7-2 and TRBJ2-5, with 12 nucleotides matching TRBD2. CDR1 and CDR2 from the germline V gene are SGHTA and FQGNSA. J lost 5 bases, V lost 5 bases, and 12 bases had no gene match. The CDR3 has 17 amino acids. The CDR3 DNA follows: TGTGCCAGCAGCACATCACTAGCGGGGGGATCCAGGGAGACCCAGTACTTC. Translation: CASSTSLAGGSRETQYF.